The 5 T cell receptor beta chains below come from one sample, sequenced in a study of T-cell memory formation after mild COVID-19. TCRdb independently ran MiXCR on the 5' RACE reads; one entry per CDR3 protein. Of 350,000 to 500,000 distinct CDR3 sequences in the sample, roughly 18% are singletons; the top ten hold 20% to 25%. What was sequenced was PBMCs or a T cell subset sorted from them (not recorded which). The origin of the receptors is a man aged 18 to 30 who had mild COVID-19 (a few samples of this study predate the infection). Cell type and time point are not known.

The chain couples TRBV15 to TRBJ2-1; TRBD2 matches at 8 bases. V lost 8 bases, J lost 8 bases, and 11 bases stayed unmatched. The germline CDR1 and CDR2 sequences are LNHNV and YYDKDF (reference sequence). The CDR3 runs to 14 residues. For the CDR3, the DNA is TGTGCCACCGGTCGACGGGGGGGAAGCCATGAGCAGTTCTTC. This sequence encodes CATGRRGGSHEQFF.

This clonotype was seen a handful of times. The J gene is TRBJ1-5, the V gene TRBV9; D unresolved. The germline gives CDR1 SGDLS, CDR2 YYNGEE. The CDR3 consists of 14 residues. Trimming stripped 0 bases from V and 2 bases from J, with 6 bases between. CDR3 residues: CASSVGIGNQPQHF. DNA for the CDR3: TGTGCCAGCAGCGTAGGTATCGGCAATCAGCCCCAGCATTTT.

This clonotype came up once. The chain has TRBV6-5 and TRBJ2-7, with 8 positions matching TRBD1. V dropped 2 bases and J dropped 3; count of bases not matched to a gene: 3. The CDR3 runs 14 residues. Germline lookup yields CDR1 MNHEY and CDR2 SVGAGI. Here the CDR3 DNA reads TGTGCCAGCAGTTACGCTGGGACAGGCTACGAGCAGTACTTC. It specifies CASSYAGTGYEQYF.

This chain connects TRBV5-1 to TRBJ2-7, with TRBD2 matching 7 bases. The CDR3 consists of 12 residues. Unmatched junction bases numbered 5, after V lost 4 bases and J lost 7 bases. Germline CDR1 reads SGHRS; CDR2 reads YFSETQ. The CDR3 here is CASSPMGGEQYF. The CDR3, as DNA: TGCGCCAGCAGCCCCATGGGGGGGGAGCAGTACTTC.

This clonotype was found many times. CDR3 residues: CASSDQGPSSYNEQFF. The CDR3 nucleotides read TGCGCCAGCAGCGATCAGGGGCCCAGCTCCTACAATGAGCAGTTCTTC. The rearrangement joins TRBV4-3 to TRBJ2-1; maybe TRBD1 (6 bases). Trimming took 5 bases from V and 0 from J, leaving 14 bases between them. This CDR3 has 16 residues. Germline CDR1 reads LGHNA; CDR2 reads YSLEER.